The 5 T cell receptor beta chains reported below all come from one sample, sequenced in a study of human T cells and chemical hapten exposure. Described time point: patch test 3, about 24 weeks after DPC sensitization. This sample's treatment: therapeutic diphenylcyclopropenone sensitization with weekly scalp DPC. In TCRdb, the RACE reads were re-called with MiXCR into one record per CDR3 protein. The sample records some 90,000 distinct CDR3 sequences, approximately 11% being singletons. The material was whole blood, obtained in connection with sensitization to the hapten diphenylcyclopropenone (DPC). The receptor source for this set is a woman aged 25 to 45 with alopecia areata. Some clones in this sample may be carry-over from other donors' samples.

This clonotype occurred many times. The chain combines TRBV28 with TRBJ1-5; D ambiguous. CDR1 and CDR2 from the germline V gene are MDHEN and SYDVKM. V was shortened by 2 bases and J by 0 bases, with 17 bases between the two germline ends. CDR3 length equals 18 residues. The CDR3 nucleotides are TGTGCCAGCAGTTTAGCTTGGGCAGGAGAGTATAGCAATCAGCCCCAGCATTTT. This sequence encodes CASSLAWAGEYSNQPQHF. Complete variable domain (other parts from reference TRBV28 and TRBJ1-5): DVKVTQSSRYLVKRTGEKVFLECVQDMDHENMFWYRQDPGLGLRLIYFSYDVKMKEKGDIPEGYSVSREKKERFSLILESASTNQTSMYLCASSLAWAGEYSNQPQHFGDGTRLSIL.

The chain carries TRBV6-5 and TRBJ1-5; the match to TRBD1 covers 8 bases. With 7 bases clipped from V and 2 bases from J, the junction kept 10 bases outside the gene matches. Per the germline V gene, CDR1 is MNHEY and CDR2 is SVGAGI. This CDR3 has 16 amino acids. Here the CDR3 reads CASKPGQGAGNQPQHF. In DNA form, the CDR3 reads TGTGCCAGCAAACCGGGCCAGGGGGCTGGCAATCAGCCCCAGCATTTT.

As concerns this clonotype: A much larger clone is a single base away; this may be a read error. This chain uses TRBV5-6 with TRBJ2-7; D unclear. The germline CDR1 and CDR2 sequences are SGHDT and YYEEEE. V lost 1 base and J 2 bases, leaving 4 bases between the germline ends. CDR3 length: 12 amino acids. Here the CDR3 DNA reads TGTGCCAGCAGCTTGTATCCCTACGAGCAGTACTTC. Protein sequence: CASSLYPYEQYF.

This clonotype showed up just a few times. V and J are TRBV7-2 and TRBJ2-1; D remains unclear. The CDR3 sequence is 12 residues long. The V and J ends lost 2 bases and 5 bases respectively, with 4 bases between them. Germline V CDR1 and CDR2: SGHTA, FQGNSA. In DNA form, the CDR3 reads TGTGCCAGCAGCTTATATAACAATGAGCAGTTCTTC. Translation: CASSLYNNEQFF.

In this sample, this clonotype turned up a few times. This rearrangement joins TRBV18 to TRBJ2-1, with 11 positions matching TRBD1. Germline V lookup: CDR1 KGHSH, CDR2 LQKENI. The CDR3 has 15 amino acids. V lost 3 bases, J lost 9 bases, and 7 bases stayed unmatched. CDR3 DNA sequence: TGTGCCAGCTCACCCGGGACAGGGGGTTTGGGTGAGCAGTTCTTC. This sequence encodes CASSPGTGGLGEQFF.